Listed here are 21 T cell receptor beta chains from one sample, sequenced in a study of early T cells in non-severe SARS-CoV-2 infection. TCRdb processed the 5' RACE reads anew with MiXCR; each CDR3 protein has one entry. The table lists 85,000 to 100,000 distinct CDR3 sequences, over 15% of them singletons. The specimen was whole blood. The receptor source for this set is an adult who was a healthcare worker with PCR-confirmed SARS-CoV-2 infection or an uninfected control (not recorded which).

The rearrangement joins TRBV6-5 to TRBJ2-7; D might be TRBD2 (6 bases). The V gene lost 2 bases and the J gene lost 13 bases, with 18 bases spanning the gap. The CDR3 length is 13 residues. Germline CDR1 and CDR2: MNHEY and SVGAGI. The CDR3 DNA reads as TGTGCCAGCAGTTACCGAGGCGGGGCCTGCGTTTACTTC. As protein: CASSYRGGACVYF.

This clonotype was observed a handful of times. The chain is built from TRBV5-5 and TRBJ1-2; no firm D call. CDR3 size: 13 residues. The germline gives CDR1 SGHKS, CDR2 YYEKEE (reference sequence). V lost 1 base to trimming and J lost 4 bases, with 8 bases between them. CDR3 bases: TGTGCCAGCAGCTTGTTCGGGAGCTATGGCTACACCTTC. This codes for CASSLFGSYGYTF.

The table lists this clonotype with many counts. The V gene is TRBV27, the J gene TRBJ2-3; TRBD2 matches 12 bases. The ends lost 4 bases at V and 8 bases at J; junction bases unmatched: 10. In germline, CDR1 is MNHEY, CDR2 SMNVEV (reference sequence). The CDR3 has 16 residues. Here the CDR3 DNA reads TGTGCCAGCAGTTCCTGGACTAGCGGGACCCAGGGTACGCAGTATTTT. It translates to CASSSWTSGTQGTQYF.

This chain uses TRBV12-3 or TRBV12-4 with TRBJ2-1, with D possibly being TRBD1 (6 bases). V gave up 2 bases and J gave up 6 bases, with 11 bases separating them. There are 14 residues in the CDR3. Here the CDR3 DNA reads TGTGCCAGCAGTTTAAGGGGGAACTTCAATGAGCAGTTCTTC. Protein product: CASSLRGNFNEQFF.

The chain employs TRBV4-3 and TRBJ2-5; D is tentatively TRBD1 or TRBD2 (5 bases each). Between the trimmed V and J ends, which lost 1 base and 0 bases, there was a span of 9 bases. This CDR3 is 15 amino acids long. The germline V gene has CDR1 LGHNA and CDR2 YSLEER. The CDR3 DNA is TGCGCCAGCAGCCAAGCCGGGACCAACCAAGAGACCCAGTACTTC. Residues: CASSQAGTNQETQYF.

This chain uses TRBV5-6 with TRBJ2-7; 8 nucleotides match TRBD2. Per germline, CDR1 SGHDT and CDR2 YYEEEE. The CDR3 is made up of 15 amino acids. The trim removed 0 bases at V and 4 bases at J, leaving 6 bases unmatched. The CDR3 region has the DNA TGTGCCAGCAGCTTGGGGACTAGCAGCATATACGAGCAGTACTTC. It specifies CASSLGTSSIYEQYF.

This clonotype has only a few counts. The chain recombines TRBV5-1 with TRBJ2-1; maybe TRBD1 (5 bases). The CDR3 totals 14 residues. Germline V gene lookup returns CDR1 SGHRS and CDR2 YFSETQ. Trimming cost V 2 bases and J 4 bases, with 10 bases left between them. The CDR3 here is CASSFDRTYNEQFF. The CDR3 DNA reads TGCGCCAGCAGCTTCGACAGAACATACAATGAGCAGTTCTTC.

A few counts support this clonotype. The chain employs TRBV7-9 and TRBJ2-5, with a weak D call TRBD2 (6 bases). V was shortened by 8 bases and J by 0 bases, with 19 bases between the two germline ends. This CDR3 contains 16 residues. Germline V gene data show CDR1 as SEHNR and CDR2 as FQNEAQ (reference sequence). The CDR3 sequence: CASLNSGGGYQETQYF. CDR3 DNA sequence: TGTGCCAGCCTAAACAGTGGTGGGGGGTACCAAGAGACCCAGTACTTC.

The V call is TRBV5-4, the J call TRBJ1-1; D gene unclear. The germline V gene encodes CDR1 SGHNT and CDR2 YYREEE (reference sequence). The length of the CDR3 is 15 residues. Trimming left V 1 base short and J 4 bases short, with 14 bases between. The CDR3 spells CASSLYGQVGTEAFF. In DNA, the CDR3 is TGTGCCAGCAGCTTGTATGGTCAGGTTGGCACTGAAGCTTTCTTT.

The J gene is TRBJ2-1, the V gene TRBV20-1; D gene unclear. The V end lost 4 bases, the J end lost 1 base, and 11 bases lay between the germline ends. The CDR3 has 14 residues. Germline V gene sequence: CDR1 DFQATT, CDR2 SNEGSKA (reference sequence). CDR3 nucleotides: TGCAGTGCTAATTCCGGATATTCCTACAATGAGCAGTTCTTC. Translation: CSANSGYSYNEQFF.

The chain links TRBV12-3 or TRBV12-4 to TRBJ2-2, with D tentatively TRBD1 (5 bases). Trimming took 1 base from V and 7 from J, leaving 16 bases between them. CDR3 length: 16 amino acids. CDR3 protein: CASSLDGAGWNGELFF. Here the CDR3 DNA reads TGTGCCAGCAGTTTAGATGGGGCAGGGTGGAACGGGGAGCTGTTTTTT.

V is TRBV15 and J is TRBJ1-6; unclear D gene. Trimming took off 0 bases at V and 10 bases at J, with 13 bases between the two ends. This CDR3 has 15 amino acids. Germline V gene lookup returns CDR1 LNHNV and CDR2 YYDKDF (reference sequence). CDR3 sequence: CATSRDLVTNSPLHF. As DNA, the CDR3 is TGTGCCACCAGCAGAGATCTGGTCACTAACTCACCCCTCCACTTT. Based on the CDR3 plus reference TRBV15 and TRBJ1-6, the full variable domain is DAMVIQNPRYQVTQFGKPVTLSCSQTLNHNVMYWYQQKSSQAPKLLFHYYDKDFNNEADTPDNFQSRRPNTSFCFLDIRSPGLGDTAMYLCATSRDLVTNSPLHFGNGTRLTVT.

The CDR3 coding sequence is TGCAGTGCTAGAGATGCCGGGCGGAGGGACAATGAGCAGTTCTTC. Amino acid sequence: CSARDAGRRDNEQFF. This chain uses TRBV20-1 with TRBJ2-1; the D gene is possibly TRBD2 (6 bases). Trimming shortened V by 0 bases and J by 5 bases, and 14 bases separated the two germline ends. CDR1 is DFQATT, CDR2 SNEGSKA, per germline (reference sequence). This CDR3 region has 15 residues.

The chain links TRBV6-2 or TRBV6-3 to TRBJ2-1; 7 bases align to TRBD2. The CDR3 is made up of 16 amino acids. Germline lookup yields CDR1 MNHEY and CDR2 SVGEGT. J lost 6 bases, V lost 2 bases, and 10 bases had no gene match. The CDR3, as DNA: TGTGCCAGCAGTTACACCCTTGGTGGCGGGGGCAATGAGCAGTTCTTC. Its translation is CASSYTLGGGGNEQFF.

The CDR3 DNA reads TGTGCCAGCAGCCAAGACAGGCAGGGCTACACCTTC. This encodes CASSQDRQGYTF. The genes are TRBV3-1 and TRBJ1-2; D call uncertain. The V and J ends lost 0 bases and 8 bases respectively, with 7 bases between them. The CDR3 runs 12 residues. Germline CDR1 reads LGHDT; CDR2 reads YNNKEL (reference sequence). Full variable domain (rest looked up from reference TRBV3-1 and TRBJ1-2): DTAVSQTPKYLVTQMGNDKSIKCEQNLGHDTMYWYKQDSKKFLKIMFSYNNKELIINETVPNRFSPKSPDKAHLNLHINSLELGDSAVYFCASSQDRQGYTFGSGTRLTVV.

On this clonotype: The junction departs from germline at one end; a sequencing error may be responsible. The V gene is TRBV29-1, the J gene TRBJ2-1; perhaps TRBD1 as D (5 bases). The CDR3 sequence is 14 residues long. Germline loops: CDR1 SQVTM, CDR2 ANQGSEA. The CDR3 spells CSASGHLSCNEQFF. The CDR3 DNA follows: TGCAGCGCCAGTGGACACTTATCCTGCAATGAGCAGTTCTTC.

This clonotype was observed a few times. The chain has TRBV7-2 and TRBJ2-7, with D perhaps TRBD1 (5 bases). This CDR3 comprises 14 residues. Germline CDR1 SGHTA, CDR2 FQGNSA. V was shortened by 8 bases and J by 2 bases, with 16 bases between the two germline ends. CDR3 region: CASALFDRTYEQYF. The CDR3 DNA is TGTGCCAGCGCCTTATTCGACAGAACCTACGAGCAGTACTTC.

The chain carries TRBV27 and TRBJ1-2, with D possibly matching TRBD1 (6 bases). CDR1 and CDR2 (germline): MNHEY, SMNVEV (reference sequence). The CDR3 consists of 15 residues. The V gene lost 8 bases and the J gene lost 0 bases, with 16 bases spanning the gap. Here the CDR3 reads CASRRQQGANYGYTF. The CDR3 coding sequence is TGTGCCAGCCGAAGACAACAGGGAGCTAACTATGGCTACACCTTC.

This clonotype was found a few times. CDR3 in amino acids: CSAREYGTSGIYNEQFF. The CDR3 DNA is TGCAGTGCTAGAGAGTACGGGACTAGCGGGATCTACAATGAGCAGTTCTTC. The chain employs TRBV20-1 and TRBJ2-1, with 13 positions matching TRBD2. Unmatched junction bases numbered 5, after V lost 0 bases and J lost 3 bases. This CDR3 is built from 17 residues. The germline CDR1 and CDR2 sequences are DFQATT and SNEGSKA (reference sequence).

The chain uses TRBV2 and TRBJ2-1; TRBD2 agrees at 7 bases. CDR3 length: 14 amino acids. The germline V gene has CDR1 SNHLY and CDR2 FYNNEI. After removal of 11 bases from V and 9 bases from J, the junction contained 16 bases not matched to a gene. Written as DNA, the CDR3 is TGTGCCGGGAGGTCGGGACTACTGAGTCGTGAGCAGTTCTTC. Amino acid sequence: CAGRSGLLSREQFF.

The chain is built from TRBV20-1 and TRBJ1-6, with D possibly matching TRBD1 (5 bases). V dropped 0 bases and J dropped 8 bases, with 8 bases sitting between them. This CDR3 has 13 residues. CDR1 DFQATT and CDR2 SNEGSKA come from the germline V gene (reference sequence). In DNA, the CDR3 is TGCAGTGCTAGAGACAGGGCCGATTCACCCCTCCACTTT. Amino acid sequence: CSARDRADSPLHF.